This entry describes one T cell receptor (beta chain). These data originate in a study of blood T cell repertoires in COVID-19. For the study at large: Samples taken during acute and convalescent COVID-19 were collected in the United States, Italy and Spain. PBMCs, B-cell-depleted T cells, or T cells were the source of the cDNA or gDNA that made up the material.

The CDR3 is 16 amino acids. V shed 4 bases and J 5 bases; nucleotides not matched to a gene: 9. Germline V gene sequence: CDR1 SGHRS, CDR2 YFSETQ. Study processing details: Reference gene primer amplification yielded estimated nucleated cell counts. Using immunoSEQ multiplex PCR, the repertoire was profiled, and TCRdb retains in-frame clones only, with some absent. Clonal size and the V and J genes are those of that table, whereas D and trimming came from the DNA. The table has fewer than 200,000 clones, roughly 90% seen once. This clonotype originated in a man in his sixties with acute or convalescent COVID-19. Material for sequencing was peripheral blood. This chain joins TRBV5-1 and TRBJ2-3; 11 bases match TRBD2. CDR3 loop: CASSGTSGGPRDTQYF. As DNA, the CDR3 is TGCGCCAGCAGCGGTACTAGCGGGGGCCCCAGAGATACGCAGTATTTT. Full variable domain (missing parts from reference TRBV5-1 and TRBJ2-3): KAGVTQTPRYLIKTRGQQVTLSCSPISGHRSVSWYQQTPGQGLQFLFEYFSETQRNKGNFPGRFSGRQFSNSRSEMNVSTLELGDSALYLCASSGTSGGPRDTQYFGPGTRLTVL.